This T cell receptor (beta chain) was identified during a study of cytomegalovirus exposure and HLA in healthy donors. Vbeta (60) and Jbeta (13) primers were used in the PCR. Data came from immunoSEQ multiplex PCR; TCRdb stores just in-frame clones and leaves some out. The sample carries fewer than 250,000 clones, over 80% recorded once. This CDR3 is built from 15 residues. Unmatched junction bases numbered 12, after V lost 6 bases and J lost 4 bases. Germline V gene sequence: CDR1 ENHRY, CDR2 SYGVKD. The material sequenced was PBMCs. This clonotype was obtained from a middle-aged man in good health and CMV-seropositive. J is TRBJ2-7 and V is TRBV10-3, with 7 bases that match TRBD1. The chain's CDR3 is CAISPRQGRSYEQYV. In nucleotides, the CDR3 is TGTGCCATCAGCCCTAGACAGGGACGGTCTTACGAGCAGTACGTC.